This T cell receptor beta chain was identified in a study of OX40 agonist ivuxolimab in advanced cancers. Background on the study: The patients received ivuxolimab by intravenous route every 2 weeks at 0.01 to 10 mg/kg. Study-level results: Compared with CD4+, CD8+ T cells on average had more expanded clones.

Points on this clone: What it binds is unknown.

This CDR3 contains 15 residues. The junction had 8 bases not matched to a gene; V was cut back by 5 bases and J by 6 bases. Per the germline V gene, CDR1 is SGHAT and CDR2 is FQNNGV. TCRdb keeps only in-frame clones here, not all; method: immunoSEQ multiplex PCR. The data hold about 79,000 clones, with roughly 84% observed a single time. The chain employs TRBV11-2 and TRBJ2-1; the match to TRBD2 covers 9 bases. The receptor was isolated from an adult with an advanced solid tumor such as melanoma, head and neck, liver or kidney cancer. This material consisted of CD4+ or CD8+ T cells sorted from blood, taken in a trial of the OX40 agonist ivuxolimab. CDR3 sequence reads: CASSPGTSLGNEQFF. For the CDR3, the DNA is TGTGCCAGCAGCCCTGGGACTAGCTTGGGCAATGAGCAGTTCTTC.